The text below deals with one TCR beta chain. The entry originates in a study of T cell changes during pregnancy in multiple sclerosis. The germline CDR1 and CDR2 sequences are PRHDT and FYEKMQ (reference sequence). Between the trimmed V and J ends, which lost 5 bases and 0 bases, there was a span of 16 bases. The CDR3 contains 17 residues. Repertoires were generated with immunoSEQ multiplex PCR, while TCRdb's copy carries only in-frame clones and drops some. The repertoire has around 40,000 clones, 90% to 95% of them found once; the top ten carry 6.1%. Sample: CD8+ T cells from peripheral blood mononuclear cells, taken in the second trimester of pregnancy. This receptor was taken from a female donor with multiple sclerosis, enrolled in a pregnancy study. This chain joins TRBV13 and TRBJ2-2; no definite D call. CDR3 region: CASSPIRVDTNTGELFF. The DNA of the CDR3 is TGTGCCAGCAGCCCAATCCGCGTTGACACGAACACCGGGGAGCTGTTTTTT.